This TCR beta chain appears in the sequencing data of a study of response to subunit inactivated influenza vaccine. TCRdb called the RT-PCR reads again in MiXCR, with one record for every CDR3 protein. The data hold 530,000 or so distinct CDR3 sequences, with approximately 12% observed a single time. Findings and limits, study-wide: The authors proposed limited new T cell recruitment per seasonal influenza vaccination.

The table lists this clonotype with a few counts. As yet, its antigen is unknown. CDR1 SQVTM and CDR2 ANQGSEA come from the germline V gene. The V end was cut by 3 bases, the J end by 7 bases, with 16 bases between. The CDR3 runs to 14 residues. The chain employs TRBV29-1 and TRBJ2-1; weak D call: TRBD2 (5 bases). The receptor was isolated from a man aged 45-60 years who received an inactivated influenza vaccine. The starting material was PBMCs from blood, obtained on the day of vaccination. The CDR3 nucleotides read TGCAGCGTTGAGGGAGAGACCTCGGTGAATGAGCAGTTCTTC. It yields the protein CSVEGETSVNEQFF.